Below, 32 T cell receptor beta chains from the same sample are listed, as sequenced in a study of cytomegalovirus exposure and HLA in healthy donors. Here immunoSEQ multiplex PCR was the method, and the copy in TCRdb shows in-frame clones only, minus some. Among under 300,000 clones listed, more than 75% were seen once. The sequencing sample was made of PBMCs. Source of these receptors: a woman aged 25 to 39 in good health and CMV-seropositive.

This clone turned up a few times. The chain joins TRBV27 to TRBJ2-7, with 11 nucleotides matching TRBD2. This CDR3 is built from 15 residues. The V gene end was trimmed by 5 bases and the J gene end by 3 bases; junction bases not matched to a gene: 6. Per germline, CDR1 MNHEY and CDR2 SMNVEV (reference sequence). This CDR3 is CASSEGLAEFYEQYF. The CDR3 coding sequence is TGTGCCAGCAGTGAGGGACTAGCGGAGTTCTACGAGCAGTACTTC.

This clone was seen once. The chain employs TRBV5-6 and TRBJ2-1; 8 bases align to TRBD2. With V trimmed by 0 bases and J by 12 bases, 5 bases remained unmatched. The CDR3 consists of 13 residues. In germline, CDR1 is SGHDT, CDR2 YYEEEE. This CDR3 reads CASSLEFREGQFF. Written as DNA, the CDR3 is TGTGCCAGCAGCTTGGAGTTTCGGGAGGGGCAGTTCTTC.

V and J are TRBV5-1 and TRBJ1-1; D gene uncertain. The CDR3 is 15 amino acids. Trimming stripped 2 bases from V and 0 bases from J, with 11 bases between. Germline V gives CDR1 SGHRS, CDR2 YFSETQ. The chain's CDR3 is CASSFVRDLNTEAFF. CDR3 bases: TGCGCCAGCAGCTTCGTGAGAGATTTGAACACTGAAGCTTTCTTT. Filled out from reference TRBV5-1 and TRBJ1-1, the complete variable domain reads KAGVTQTPRYLIKTRGQQVTLSCSPISGHRSVSWYQQTPGQGLQFLFEYFSETQRNKGNFPGRFSGRQFSNSRSEMNVSTLELGDSALYLCASSFVRDLNTEAFFGQGTRLTVV.

This clone appeared many times. The chain employs TRBV7-6 and TRBJ2-7; 7 bases agree with TRBD2. The germline CDR1 and CDR2 sequences are SGHVS and FNYEAQ. With V trimmed by 3 bases and J by 6 bases, 5 bases remained unmatched. The CDR3 sequence is 13 residues long. Written as DNA, the CDR3 is TGTGCCAGCAGCTTGGGCGGGAGTGGCGAGCAGTACTTC. Encoded protein: CASSLGGSGEQYF.

The J gene is TRBJ1-2, the V gene TRBV10-1, with unresolved D. This CDR3 has 12 residues. V lost 0 bases to trimming and J lost 7 bases, with 6 bases between them. CDR1 and CDR2 (germline): WNHNN, SYGVQD (reference sequence). The CDR3 sequence: CASSESSGGYTF. CDR3 DNA sequence: TGCGCCAGCAGTGAGTCGTCCGGTGGCTACACCTTC.

The chain links TRBV27 to TRBJ2-7, with a possible D match to TRBD2 (5 bases). Trimming stripped 3 bases from V and 6 bases from J, with 12 bases between. Germline CDR1 reads MNHEY; CDR2 reads SMNVEV (reference sequence). The CDR3 contains 13 residues. The CDR3 loop is CASSFFLGSEQYF. The CDR3 nucleotides are TGTGCCAGCAGTTTTTTTCTGGGGAGCGAGCAGTACTTC.

The rearrangement joins TRBV27 to TRBJ1-3; 9 bases are shared with TRBD1. The trim removed 5 bases at V and 3 bases at J, leaving 5 bases unmatched. The CDR3 runs to 15 residues. CDR1 and CDR2 from the germline V gene are MNHEY and SMNVEV (reference sequence). Written as DNA, the CDR3 is TGTGCCAGCAGTCCCGGGACAGGGATTGGAAACACCATATATTTT. Translating gives CASSPGTGIGNTIYF.

This chain joins TRBV30 and TRBJ1-4; D unresolved. The V gene's germline CDR1 is GTSNPN and CDR2 SVGIG (reference sequence). The CDR3 runs to 17 residues. Trimming left V 2 bases short and J 0 bases short, with 16 bases between. CDR3 amino acids: CAWSPWTGRSTNEKLFF. Here the CDR3 DNA reads TGTGCCTGGAGTCCTTGGACGGGGAGATCAACTAATGAAAAACTGTTTTTT.

The CDR3 sequence is CASSPGQGAFGELFF. The CDR3 DNA sequence: TGTGCCAGCTCACCCGGACAGGGGGCTTTCGGGGAGCTGTTTTTT. This rearrangement joins TRBV18 to TRBJ2-2, with TRBD1 matching over 11 bases. Germline CDR1 is KGHSH and CDR2 is LQKENI. The junction had 4 bases not matched to a gene; V was cut back by 3 bases and J by 7 bases. This CDR3 spans 15 amino acids.

The chain uses TRBV12-5 and TRBJ2-2, with a weak D call TRBD1 (5 bases). V lost 3 bases, J lost 4 bases, and 9 bases lay in between. CDR1 LGHNT and CDR2 FRNRAP come from the germline V gene. The CDR3 has 14 amino acids. In DNA, the CDR3 is TGTGCTAGTGGTTTCAGGGAATCCACCGGGGAGCTGTTTTTT. Residues: CASGFRESTGELFF.

This clone was picked up one time. The rearrangement joins TRBV29-1 to TRBJ2-1; 9 nucleotides match TRBD2. Germline values: CDR1 SQVTM, CDR2 ANQGSEA. Germline trimming cut 6 bases from V and 5 bases from J; bases unmatched to any gene: 14. This CDR3 region has 16 residues. CDR3 in amino acids: CSVTNISGSEDNEQFF. The CDR3 region has the DNA TGCAGCGTCACCAATATTAGCGGGAGCGAGGACAATGAGCAGTTCTTC.

V gene TRBV5-4 combines with J gene TRBJ1-1; weak D call: TRBD1 (6 bases). Deletions cut 0 bases from V and 6 bases from J, with 12 bases between. From germline, CDR1 is SGHNT and CDR2 YYREEE (reference sequence). The CDR3 covers 14 residues. The CDR3, as DNA: TGTGCCAGCAGCTTGGAGGGGGTGGCGGCTGAAGCTTTCTTT. This sequence encodes CASSLEGVAAEAFF. The full variable domain, with the rest looked up from reference TRBV5-4 and TRBJ1-1, is ETGVTQSPTHLIKTRGQQVTLRCSSQSGHNTVSWYQQALGQGPQFIFQYYREEENGRGNFPPRFSGLQFPNYSSELNVNALELDDSALYLCASSLEGVAAEAFFGQGTRLTVV.

This sequence joins TRBV5-4 and TRBJ2-5; 9 bases align to TRBD1. Germline V gene data show CDR1 as SGHNT and CDR2 as YYREEE (reference sequence). Losses at the gene ends were 9 bases for V and 5 bases for J; bases not matched to a gene: 11. The CDR3 runs to 14 residues. The CDR3 protein is CATERDRVIETQYF. The CDR3 coding sequence is TGTGCCACCGAGAGGGACAGGGTCATCGAGACCCAGTACTTC.

The chain couples TRBV18 to TRBJ2-2; D not certain. Germline-derived CDR1 and CDR2 are KGHSH and LQKENI. V dropped 6 bases and J dropped 3 bases, with 17 bases sitting between them. The CDR3 consists of 16 residues. The CDR3 DNA sequence: TGTGCCAGCTCGCCTCCGGCTGGTCGGGACACCGGGGAGCTGTTTTTT. Its protein product is CASSPPAGRDTGELFF.

The chain uses TRBV4-1 and TRBJ2-5; 8 bases agree with TRBD2. The CDR3 consists of 15 residues. V was pared by 3 bases and J by 5 bases, with 8 bases of the junction left unmatched. Germline V lookup: CDR1 MGHRA, CDR2 YSYEKL. In DNA, the CDR3 is TGCGCCAGCAGCCATCCCGGGGGGGGGCCGGAGACCCAGTACTTC. It yields the protein CASSHPGGGPETQYF.

This clone was recorded a few times. The CDR3 region is CASSLDRAGLYEQYF. The CDR3 coding sequence is TGTGCCAGCAGCTTAGATCGAGCGGGGCTTTACGAGCAGTACTTC. This rearrangement joins TRBV7-8 to TRBJ2-7; 7 positions agree with TRBD2. Germline values: CDR1 SGHVS, CDR2 FQNEAQ. The CDR3 spans 15 residues. The J segment lost 4 bases and the V segment lost 1 base, leaving 7 bases of the junction unmatched. The entire variable domain, with the rest obtained from reference TRBV7-8 and TRBJ2-7, is as follows: GAGVSQSPRYKVAKRGQDVALRCDPISGHVSLFWYQQALGQGPEFLTYFQNEAQLDKSGLPSDRFFAERPEGSVSTLKIQRTQQEDSAVYLCASSLDRAGLYEQYFGPGTRLTVT.

The V and J genes are TRBV5-8 and TRBJ1-1; perhaps TRBD1 as D (6 bases). The germline V gene has CDR1 SGHTS and CDR2 YDEGEE. V was trimmed by 0 bases and J by 9 bases, leaving 12 bases between them. The CDR3 loop spans 13 amino acids. CDR3 sequence reads: CASSLDRVKKAFF. CDR3 coding DNA: TGTGCCAGCAGCTTGGACAGGGTAAAGAAAGCTTTCTTT.

Here the CDR3 DNA reads TGCGCCAGCAGCGTGTTACAGGGCTACGAGCAGTACTTC. Its translation: CASSVLQGYEQYF. The chain links TRBV5-1 to TRBJ2-7; a weak D match, TRBD1 (6 bases). In germline, CDR1 is SGHRS, CDR2 YFSETQ. V gave up 4 bases and J gave up 3 bases, with 11 bases separating them. The CDR3 spans 13 residues.

The chain combines TRBV5-1 with TRBJ2-7; maybe TRBD2 (7 bases). V dropped 7 bases and J dropped 6 bases, with 14 bases sitting between them. The CDR3 runs to 12 residues. From germline, CDR1 is SGHRS and CDR2 YFSETQ. CDR3 DNA: TGCGCCAGCCGAGCAGGGGAGGGCGAGCAGTACTTC. This gives the protein CASRAGEGEQYF.

The V gene is TRBV27, the J gene TRBJ1-1, with D hard to call. Germline loops: CDR1 MNHEY, CDR2 SMNVEV (reference sequence). V lost 8 bases and J 1 base, leaving 11 bases between the germline ends. The CDR3 spans 13 residues. The CDR3 nucleotides read TGTGCCAGCGAGTTACGGAGGAACACTGAAGCTTTCTTT. Translating it yields CASELRRNTEAFF.

The J gene is TRBJ2-7, the V gene TRBV11-3, with D possibly TRBD2 on 6 matching bases. The V and J ends lost 5 bases and 2 bases respectively, with 13 bases between them. CDR3 length: 14 residues. Germline V gives CDR1 SGHNT, CDR2 YENEEA. The CDR3 spells CASSLPAGAYEQYF. The CDR3 DNA is TGTGCCAGCAGCCTACCAGCGGGTGCCTACGAGCAGTACTTC.

The chain employs TRBV7-9 and TRBJ2-3; a weak D match, TRBD2 (7 bases). The ends were cut back, 1 base at V and 4 bases at J, with 21 bases in the middle. The germline CDR1 and CDR2 sequences are SEHNR and FQNEAQ (reference sequence). This CDR3 is built from 18 residues. The CDR3 sequence is CASSLGGGANRDSDTQYF. The CDR3 nucleotides are TGTGCCAGCAGCTTAGGCGGGGGAGCTAACAGGGACTCAGATACGCAGTATTTT.

The chain couples TRBV29-1 to TRBJ2-7, with 8 bases lining up with TRBD2. Germline V lookup: CDR1 SQVTM, CDR2 ANQGSEA. The CDR3 totals 14 residues. V lost 4 bases, J lost 6 bases, and 11 bases stayed unmatched. CDR3 region: CSVARSGSTGEQYF. The CDR3 nucleotides are TGCAGCGTTGCAAGGAGCGGGAGTACTGGCGAGCAGTACTTC.

The chain combines TRBV2 with TRBJ2-7; tentative D call: TRBD2 (5 bases). V was pared by 3 bases and J by 7 bases, with 10 bases between. The length of the CDR3 is 12 residues. The germline gives CDR1 SNHLY, CDR2 FYNNEI. CDR3 DNA: TGTGCCAGCAGTGATGAGGCGGGTGAGCAGTACTTC. Protein: CASSDEAGEQYF.

DNA of the CDR3: TGTGCTAGTGGTTCCGGGACTAGCGGGAGGACCACAGATACGCAGTATTTT. Amino acid sequence: CASGSGTSGRTTDTQYF. The chain joins TRBV12-5 to TRBJ2-3, with 15 bases identical to TRBD2. V lost 4 bases and J lost 2; bases outside the gene matches: 4. The V gene's germline CDR1 is LGHNT and CDR2 FRNRAP. This CDR3 has 17 residues.

The V gene is TRBV25-1, the J gene TRBJ1-1; D not certain. Trimming left V 2 bases short and J 4 bases short, with 8 bases between. The CDR3 loop spans 13 amino acids. Per germline, CDR1 MGHDK and CDR2 SYGVNS. The CDR3 reads CASSEGEITEAFF. The CDR3 nucleotides read TGTGCCAGCAGTGAAGGGGAGATCACTGAAGCTTTCTTT.

This chain connects TRBV15 to TRBJ2-7, with 9 positions matching TRBD2. Germline V gene sequence: CDR1 LNHNV, CDR2 YYDKDF (reference sequence). The CDR3 spans 15 residues. With V trimmed by 0 bases and J by 6 bases, 6 bases remained unmatched. The CDR3 bases are TGTGCCACCAGCAGAGAATTAGCGGGAGACGGCGAGCAGTACTTC. Its protein is CATSRELAGDGEQYF. Full variable domain (rest looked up from reference TRBV15 and TRBJ2-7): DAMVIQNPRYQVTQFGKPVTLSCSQTLNHNVMYWYQQKSSQAPKLLFHYYDKDFNNEADTPDNFQSRRPNTSFCFLDIRSPGLGDTAMYLCATSRELAGDGEQYFGPGTRLTVT.

This clone was counted only a few times. This chain links TRBV25-1 with TRBJ2-2, with a tentative D call TRBD1 (5 bases). Germline V gives CDR1 MGHDK, CDR2 SYGVNS. Trimming pared 5 bases from V and 4 bases from J, leaving 14 bases between. The CDR3 length is 15 residues. In nucleotides, the CDR3 is TGTGCCAGCAGTATAACAGGCAGTTCCACCGGGGAGCTGTTTTTT. It encodes CASSITGSSTGELFF.

A single count supports this clone. This sequence joins TRBV7-2 and TRBJ2-5, with TRBD2 identical over 8 bases. With V trimmed by 8 bases and J by 5 bases, 10 bases remained unmatched. From germline, CDR1 is SGHTA and CDR2 FQGNSA. The CDR3 runs 14 residues. The CDR3 here is CASRRSGRVETQYF. The CDR3 nucleotides read TGTGCCAGCCGACGGAGCGGGAGAGTTGAGACCCAGTACTTC.

The chain is built from TRBV5-1 and TRBJ2-5; D not resolved. Germline CDR1 reads SGHRS; CDR2 reads YFSETQ. The CDR3 spans 14 residues. Trimming took off 3 bases at V and 0 bases at J, with 9 bases between the two ends. CDR3 sequence (DNA): TGCGCCAGCAGCTCAACAGAGTACCAAGAGACCCAGTACTTC. Amino acid sequence: CASSSTEYQETQYF.

The rearrangement links TRBV5-1 to TRBJ1-1; 8 positions match TRBD1. V lost 4 bases, J lost 2 bases, and 10 bases stayed unmatched. This CDR3 has 16 residues. Germline CDR1 SGHRS, CDR2 YFSETQ. As DNA, the CDR3 is TGCGCCAGCAGCATCAAAGCCGGGACAGGAAACACTGAAGCTTTCTTT. This codes for CASSIKAGTGNTEAFF.

The chain links TRBV11-3 to TRBJ2-1, with 10 bases aligning to TRBD2. CDR3 length equals 18 residues. Per germline, CDR1 SGHNT and CDR2 YENEEA. V lost 0 bases to trimming and J lost 4 bases; unmatched junction nucleotides: 9. CDR3 sequence: CASSLDRASGSGYNEQFF. CDR3 in DNA: TGTGCCAGCAGCTTAGATAGAGCTAGCGGGAGTGGGTACAATGAGCAGTTCTTC. The complete variable domain, with remaining parts taken from reference TRBV11-3 and TRBJ2-1, reads EAGVVQSPRYKIIEKKQPVAFWCNPISGHNTLYWYLQNLGQGPELLIRYENEEAVDDSQLPKDRFSAERLKGVDSTLKIQPAELGDSAVYLCASSLDRASGSGYNEQFFGPGTRLTVL.